This T cell receptor (beta chain) was observed in a study of cytomegalovirus exposure and HLA in healthy donors. A word on this clone: Its antigen is currently unknown.

Germline CDR1 reads SEHNR; CDR2 reads FQNEAQ (reference sequence). The junction had 9 bases not matched to a gene; V was cut back by 4 bases and J by 7 bases. This CDR3 comprises 15 residues. In the PCR, 60 Vbeta and 13 Jbeta primers were used. Under the authors' procedure: Later analysis identified 80 million to 85 million unique TCR beta chains, approximately 10 million shared. Method: immunoSEQ multiplex PCR; TCRdb's copy keeps in-frame clones and lacks some. The DNA gave D and trimming, while V, J and clone size come from that table. This table has approximately 190,000 clones, approximately 90% appearing once. Study conclusions and caveats: A list of around 150 TCR beta chains associated with cytomegalovirus was given.

Input material: PBMCs. This chain uses TRBV7-9 with TRBJ2-1; 8 nucleotides match TRBD1. The receptor was isolated from a boy aged 2 to 9 in good health and CMV-seronegative. This CDR3 reads CASSSPGTGGNEQFF. The CDR3 DNA reads as TGTGCCAGCAGCTCGCCCGGCACAGGGGGAAATGAGCAGTTCTTC.